This T cell receptor (beta chain) comes out of a study of CD8+CD57+ T cells in acquired aplastic anemia. Sequencing involved patients with CD8+CD57+ cell expansion previously shown by flow cytometry. For CDR3 and TCR beta VDJ profiling, genomic DNA was the template used. Using its own MiXCR run on the reads, TCRdb lists one record per CDR3 protein. Seen here are a few hundred thousand distinct CDR3 sequences, less than 85% observed once, and the top ten hold 40% to 55%. Trimming took 4 bases from V and 10 from J; bases not matched to a gene: 5. The CDR3 length is 12 residues. Per germline, CDR1 SQVTM and CDR2 ANQGSEA.

The receptor was derived from a human donor with aplastic anemia. Sample: sorted CD4+, CD8+, or CD8+CD57+ T cells (not recorded which) from PBMCs. V gene TRBV29-1 combines with J gene TRBJ2-1; TRBD2 matches at 9 bases. The CDR3 DNA follows: TGCAGCGTTGGCGGGGGGGCCAGAGAGCAGTTCTTC. It yields the protein CSVGGGAREQFF.